This TCR beta chain originates from a study of vaccination effects on CD4 cells after COVID-19. ViraFEST assay sequencing came after antigen-specific CD4+ T cells were expanded with viral peptide pools. Subsequent to a culture period of about ten days, CD4+ T cells were isolated. Each person got two doses of an mRNA SARS-CoV-2 vaccine, BNT162b2 or mRNA-1273. Sequenced by immunoSEQ multiplex PCR; TCRdb stores in-frame clones only, minus some. This table has about 24,000 clones, 77% appearing once. About this clone: Its cognate antigen is unknown.

CDR1 KGHSH and CDR2 LQKENI come from the germline V gene. CDR3 size: 15 residues. Trimming took 6 bases from V and 2 from J, leaving 13 bases between them. V is TRBV18 and J is TRBJ2-2; D perhaps matches TRBD2 (5 bases). The sequenced sample was CD4+ T cells from PBMCs cultured with HCoV-NL63 spike peptides, obtained after COVID-19 vaccination. This clonotype was obtained from a human donor who received a COVID-19 vaccine. The CDR3 loop is CASSQRLANTGELFF. CDR3 coding DNA: TGTGCCAGCTCCCAGCGGCTAGCCAACACCGGGGAGCTGTTTTTT. Filled out from reference TRBV18 and TRBJ2-2, the complete variable domain reads NAGVMQNPRHLVRRRGQEARLRCSPMKGHSHVYWYRQLPEEGLKFMVYLQKENIIDESGMPKERFSAEFPKEGPSILRIQQVVRGDSAAYFCASSQRLANTGELFFGEGSRLTVL.